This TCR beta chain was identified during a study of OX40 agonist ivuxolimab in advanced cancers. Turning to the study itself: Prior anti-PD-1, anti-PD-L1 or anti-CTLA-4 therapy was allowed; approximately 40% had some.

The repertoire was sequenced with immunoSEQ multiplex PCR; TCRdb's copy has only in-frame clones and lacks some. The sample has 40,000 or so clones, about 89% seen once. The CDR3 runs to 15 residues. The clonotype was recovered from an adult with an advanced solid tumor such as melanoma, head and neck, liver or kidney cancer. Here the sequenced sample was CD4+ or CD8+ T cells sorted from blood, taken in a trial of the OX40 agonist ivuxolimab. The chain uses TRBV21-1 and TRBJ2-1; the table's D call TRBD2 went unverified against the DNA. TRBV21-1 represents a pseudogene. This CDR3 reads CASSNCGGGRNEQFF. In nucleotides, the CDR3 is TGTGCCAGCAGCAATTGTGGGGGGGGAAGGAATGAGCAGTTCTTC.